Each of the 23 T cell receptor beta chains below was sequenced from the same sample in a study of blood T cell repertoires in COVID-19. Using immunoSEQ multiplex PCR, the repertoire was profiled, and TCRdb retains in-frame clones only, with some absent. The sample lists 200,000 to 250,000 clones; roughly nine tenths were seen once. The sample comprised PBMCs or T cells enriched from blood (not recorded which). All receptors derive from a woman younger than 30 in a cohort exposed to, infected with or recovered from COVID-19 (not recorded which).

V usage is TRBV5-1 and J usage is TRBJ1-2; D gene uncertain. Germline CDR1 and CDR2: SGHRS and YFSETQ. V lost 4 bases, J lost 7 bases, and 14 bases lay in between. This CDR3 spans 13 amino acids. CDR3 loop: CASSPLMVGGYTF. In nucleotides, the CDR3 is TGCGCCAGCAGCCCACTTATGGTTGGTGGCTACACCTTC.

The chain couples TRBV5-1 to TRBJ1-5, with D unresolved. The CDR3 totals 13 residues. Trimming took off 3 bases at V and 0 bases at J, with 4 bases between the two ends. Germline-derived CDR1 and CDR2 are SGHRS and YFSETQ. In DNA form, the CDR3 reads TGCGCCAGCAGCTATAATAGCAATCAGCCCCAGCATTTT. This encodes CASSYNSNQPQHF.

The V and J genes are TRBV24-1 and TRBJ1-1; D might be TRBD1 (6 bases). CDR3 size: 15 residues. Trimming took 4 bases from V and 4 from J, leaving 15 bases between them. In germline, CDR1 is KGHDR, CDR2 SFDVKD. The CDR3 region is CATSEGTGSPTEAFF. The CDR3 bases are TGTGCCACCAGTGAGGGTACAGGGTCCCCCACTGAAGCTTTCTTT.

This rearrangement joins TRBV15 to TRBJ2-7; D perhaps matches TRBD2 (6 bases). This CDR3 comprises 13 residues. V dropped 5 bases and J dropped 4 bases, with 12 bases sitting between them. Germline lookup yields CDR1 LNHNV and CDR2 YYDKDF (reference sequence). CDR3 DNA: TGTGCCACCAGCCCGGGACTTTTTTACGAGCAGTACTTC. It codes for CATSPGLFYEQYF. Complete variable domain (other parts from reference TRBV15 and TRBJ2-7): DAMVIQNPRYQVTQFGKPVTLSCSQTLNHNVMYWYQQKSSQAPKLLFHYYDKDFNNEADTPDNFQSRRPNTSFCFLDIRSPGLGDTAMYLCATSPGLFYEQYFGPGTRLTVT.

The rearrangement uses TRBV15 and TRBJ1-1; no clear D. Germline V gene lookup returns CDR1 LNHNV and CDR2 YYDKDF (reference sequence). There are 15 residues in the CDR3. Trimming left V 0 bases short and J 2 bases short, with 10 bases between. CDR3: CATSREGNYNTEAFF. As DNA, the CDR3 is TGTGCCACCAGCAGAGAAGGCAACTATAACACTGAAGCTTTCTTT. The full variable domain, completed using reference TRBV15 and TRBJ1-1, is DAMVIQNPRYQVTQFGKPVTLSCSQTLNHNVMYWYQQKSSQAPKLLFHYYDKDFNNEADTPDNFQSRRPNTSFCFLDIRSPGLGDTAMYLCATSREGNYNTEAFFGQGTRLTVV.

The chain combines TRBV11-3 with TRBJ1-1; TRBD1 matches 7 bases. CDR1 is SGHNT and CDR2 is YENEEA in the germline V gene. The CDR3 extends over 18 amino acids. The J segment lost 0 bases and the V segment lost 0 bases, leaving 10 bases of the junction unmatched. The CDR3 here is CASSLDGLTGNMNTEAFF. In DNA, the CDR3 is TGTGCCAGCAGCTTAGATGGTCTGACAGGGAACATGAACACTGAAGCTTTCTTT.

The chain employs TRBV9 and TRBJ2-3; 9 bases match TRBD1. The CDR3 runs 15 residues. The germline V gene encodes CDR1 SGDLS and CDR2 YYNGEE. J lost 2 bases, V lost 4 bases, and 5 bases had no gene match. Written as DNA, the CDR3 is TGTGCCAGCAGCACCCGGACAGGGGTCACAGATACGCAGTATTTT. Translation: CASSTRTGVTDTQYF.

The V gene is TRBV10-1, the J gene TRBJ1-1; the match to TRBD1 covers 9 bases. The CDR3 runs 12 residues. Germline V gives CDR1 WNHNN, CDR2 SYGVQD (reference sequence). The CDR3 is CNGTGKNTEAFF. In DNA form, the CDR3 reads TGCAACGGGACAGGGAAGAACACTGAAGCTTTCTTT.

The table lists this clone with a count of one. V is TRBV10-3 and J is TRBJ1-2; D is perhaps TRBD1 (5 bases). V dropped 0 bases and J dropped 0 bases, with 8 bases sitting between them. Germline loops: CDR1 ENHRY, CDR2 SYGVKD. CDR3 size: 15 residues. The CDR3, as DNA: TGTGCCATCAGTGAGTCAGGGGAAGCTAACTATGGCTACACCTTC. The encoded protein is CAISESGEANYGYTF.

The V and J genes are TRBV27 and TRBJ2-2; no reliable D call. The germline V gene encodes CDR1 MNHEY and CDR2 SMNVEV (reference sequence). V shed 2 bases and J shed 1 base, with 11 bases lying between them. The CDR3 has 16 residues. CDR3 residues: CASSLIAHENTGELFF. In DNA form, the CDR3 reads TGTGCCAGCAGTTTAATAGCCCATGAGAACACCGGGGAGCTGTTTTTT.

This clone was detected only once. V and J are TRBV6-1 and TRBJ2-1; 7 bases are a match to TRBD1. CDR1 is MNHNS and CDR2 is SASEGT in the germline V gene. The CDR3 runs to 17 residues. J was trimmed by 6 bases and V by 1 base; bases with no gene match: 12. The chain's CDR3 is CASSEDVDRKLFNEQFF. The CDR3 region has the DNA TGTGCCAGCAGTGAAGACGTGGACAGGAAGCTCTTCAATGAGCAGTTCTTC.

CDR3 bases: TGTGCCAGCAGTTTGCGACAGGGTCCCAATCAGCCCCAGCATTTT. Translated: CASSLRQGPNQPQHF. This chain joins TRBV2 and TRBJ1-5; 7 nucleotides line up with TRBD1. Germline CDR1 SNHLY, CDR2 FYNNEI. The trim removed 5 bases at V and 3 bases at J, leaving 7 bases unmatched. CDR3 length: 15 amino acids.

The rearrangement joins TRBV11-2 to TRBJ2-1, with D possibly TRBD2 on 6 matching bases. CDR1 and CDR2 from the germline V gene are SGHAT and FQNNGV. Between the trimmed V and J ends, which lost 5 bases and 0 bases, there was a span of 11 bases. The CDR3 covers 15 residues. CDR3 in DNA: TGTGCCAGCAGCCCCCTGGGGGGCTCCTACAATGAGCAGTTCTTC. This sequence encodes CASSPLGGSYNEQFF.

This clone was recorded once. This chain connects TRBV27 to TRBJ2-7; a weak D match, TRBD1 (6 bases). V lost 6 bases and J lost 9, with 18 bases in between. Per germline, CDR1 MNHEY and CDR2 SMNVEV (reference sequence). The CDR3 covers 13 residues. The CDR3 sequence is CASRTGNGVRQYF. The CDR3 DNA reads as TGTGCCAGCAGGACAGGAAACGGGGTTCGGCAGTACTTC.

V and J are TRBV6-5 and TRBJ2-1, with a tentative D call TRBD1 (6 bases). Germline CDR1 MNHEY, CDR2 SVGAGI. This CDR3 region has 14 residues. Trimming stripped 5 bases from V and 0 bases from J, with 8 bases between. CDR3 loop: CASSPDSSYNEQFF. CDR3 DNA: TGTGCCAGCAGTCCGGACAGCTCCTACAATGAGCAGTTCTTC.

The rearrangement links TRBV6-5 to TRBJ2-5; 10 nucleotides align to TRBD2. Germline CDR1 is MNHEY and CDR2 is SVGAGI. The CDR3 totals 16 residues. J gave up 4 bases and V 0 bases, and 5 bases lay outside the gene matches. The CDR3, as DNA: TGTGCCAGCAGTTACTCGGGGACTAGCGCCCTAGAGACCCAGTACTTC. Protein product: CASSYSGTSALETQYF.

The chain recombines TRBV25-1 with TRBJ1-6, with D possibly matching TRBD1 (6 bases). This CDR3 comprises 14 residues. Germline CDR1 is MGHDK and CDR2 is SYGVNS. The V end lost 6 bases, the J end lost 6 bases, and 12 bases lay between the germline ends. The DNA of the CDR3 is TGTGCCAGCAGCATGGACAGTCTTAATTCACCCCTCCACTTT. Protein: CASSMDSLNSPLHF.

The chain combines TRBV18 with TRBJ1-1, with D possibly TRBD1 on 5 matching bases. The germline V gene has CDR1 KGHSH and CDR2 LQKENI. The CDR3 consists of 16 residues. Trimming pared 3 bases from V and 0 bases from J, leaving 14 bases between. The CDR3 is CASSPSTGTLNTEAFF. CDR3 in DNA: TGTGCCAGCTCACCCTCGACCGGGACTTTGAACACTGAAGCTTTCTTT.

The chain uses TRBV29-1 and TRBJ1-1; the D gene is possibly TRBD1 (6 bases). Trimming removed 7 bases from V and 2 bases from J, with 17 bases in between. CDR1 SQVTM and CDR2 ANQGSEA come from the germline V gene. This CDR3 contains 14 residues. As DNA, the CDR3 is TGCAGCGCGAAACCCAGGGGCCCCAACACTGAAGCTTTCTTT. Protein: CSAKPRGPNTEAFF. The whole variable domain, remainder taken from reference TRBV29-1 and TRBJ1-1, is SAVISQKPSRDICQRGTSLTIQCQVDSQVTMMFWYRQQPGQSLTLIATANQGSEATYESGFVIDKFPISRPNLTFSTLTVSNMSPEDSSIYLCSAKPRGPNTEAFFGQGTRLTVV.

The gene calls are TRBV19 and TRBJ2-7, with D perhaps matching TRBD2 (6 bases). The CDR3 consists of 13 residues. CDR1 is LNHDA, CDR2 SQIVND, per germline (reference sequence). The V and J ends lost 5 bases and 2 bases respectively, with 10 bases between them. CDR3 in DNA: TGTGCCAGTAGTCGGGACTCCCCCTACGAGCAGTACTTC. This codes for CASSRDSPYEQYF.

The V gene is TRBV28, the J gene TRBJ1-1, with TRBD1 as a possible D gene (6 bases). V lost 5 bases and J lost 4, with 17 bases in between. Germline V gene sequence: CDR1 MDHEN, CDR2 SYDVKM. The CDR3 has 15 amino acids. CDR3 in amino acids: CASSPPKGGATEAFF. CDR3 DNA sequence: TGTGCCAGCAGTCCCCCAAAGGGGGGGGCCACTGAAGCTTTCTTT.

The gene calls are TRBV29-1 and TRBJ1-1; no clear D gene. The V gene lost 4 bases and the J gene lost 3 bases, with 15 bases spanning the gap. CDR3 length: 14 amino acids. Germline V lookup: CDR1 SQVTM, CDR2 ANQGSEA. The CDR3 is CSVAQTLGDTEAFF. CDR3 DNA: TGCAGCGTTGCTCAGACTCTCGGGGACACTGAAGCTTTCTTT.

The chain joins TRBV7-2 to TRBJ1-3, with a weak D call TRBD1 (6 bases). The V gene's germline CDR1 is SGHTA and CDR2 FQGNSA. The CDR3 is 14 amino acids. The germline V and J ends were trimmed by 4 bases and 2 bases, with 9 bases remaining between them. The CDR3 DNA sequence: TGTGCCAGCAGCTCCGGGACAACTGGAAACACCATATATTTT. Its protein is CASSSGTTGNTIYF.